These T cell receptor beta chains were read from a single sample in a study of identical twins. TCRdb analysed the 5' RACE reads with MiXCR anew, one entry per CDR3 protein. The data contain around 250,000 distinct CDR3 sequences, 12% of them singletons. The data also belong to a second study, concerning yellow fever vaccine responses in identical twins.

The specimen was memory (CD45RO+) T cells sorted from blood. The receptor set was obtained from a woman younger than 30 in good health. Both conserved end residues are part of each CDR3. The D gene is left open where the match is weak. Clone size is not always given. Where it is, it says once, few, many or a class for expanded clones.

j_call v_call d_call clone_size cdr3_nt cdr3_aa
TRBJ2-3 TRBV19 NA few TGTGCCACCCAGAAGGGCAGGGATGGGGGTACGCAGTATTTT CATQKGRDGGTQYF
TRBJ2-3 TRBV4-2 NA many TGTGCCAGCAGCCAAGATCGTGGGGGGGGGCCCACAGATACGCAGTATTTT CASSQDRGGGPTDTQYF
TRBJ2-7 TRBV12-3/TRBV12-4 NA NA TGTGCCAGCAGTTTGGATCAGGGCTCCTACGAGCAGTACTTC CASSLDQGSYEQYF
TRBJ1-1 TRBV7-2 NA NA TGTGCCAGCAGCTTGGCCAGGGGTTCCGGCACTGAAGCTTTCTTT CASSLARGSGTEAFF
TRBJ2-7 TRBV15 TRBD2 once TGTGCCACCGAGACTAGCGGGAGCGGCGAGCAGTACTTC CATETSGSGEQYF
TRBJ2-1 TRBV7-2 NA NA TGTGCCAGCAGCTTAGAGTTGCTAGGGTACAATGAGCAGTTCTTC CASSLELLGYNEQFF
TRBJ1-4 TRBV28 TRBD1 few TGTGCCAGCAGCAAAGACAGGGCAAGGAAACTGTTTTTT CASSKDRARKLFF
TRBJ2-5 TRBV3-1 NA many TGTGCCAGCAGCCAAGAGGAGACCCAGTACTTC CASSQEETQYF
TRBJ1-6 TRBV28 NA few TGTGCCAGCAGTGAACAGGAATTTGATTCACCCCTCCACTTT CASSEQEFDSPLHF
TRBJ2-3 TRBV5-1 TRBD1 NA TGCGCCAGCAGCACCATGACAGGGAGCACAGATACGCAGTATTTT CASSTMTGSTDTQYF
TRBJ2-7 TRBV30 NA NA TGTGCCTGGAGCCCACCCAACTTGAACTCCTACGAGCAGTACTTC CAWSPPNLNSYEQYF
TRBJ2-3 TRBV5-6 TRBD1 NA TGTGCCAGCAGTACACTACTGACAGGGGGCACAGATACGCAGTATTTT CASSTLLTGGTDTQYF
TRBJ2-2 TRBV12-3/TRBV12-4 NA few TGTGCCAGCAGTTTAAGTAGTGGGGACACCGGGGAGCTGTTTTTT CASSLSSGDTGELFF
TRBJ2-6 TRBV4-3 NA NA TGCGCCAGCAGCCGTGCGGGCTCTGGGGCCAACGTCCTGACTTTC CASSRAGSGANVLTF
TRBJ1-1 TRBV4-3 NA few TGCGCCAGCAGCCAAGATGTTGCAGGGGAGGGAACTGAAGCTTTCTTT CASSQDVAGEGTEAFF
TRBJ2-3 TRBV12-3/TRBV12-4 NA many TGTGCCAGCAGACGACTTACGGGCCCGGTAAATACGCAGTATTTT CASRRLTGPVNTQYF
TRBJ1-1 TRBV10-3 TRBD1 NA TGTGCCATCAGGGCTACAGGGGACACTGAAGCTTTCTTT CAIRATGDTEAFF
TRBJ2-3 TRBV5-1 NA many TGCGCCAGCAGCCTTCCAGGGGATACGCAGTATTTT CASSLPGDTQYF
TRBJ1-5 TRBV3-1 NA few TGTGCCAGCAGCCAGGGGGTCCGGGGGGAGTCCCAGCATTTT CASSQGVRGESQHF
TRBJ1-2 TRBV6-5 NA NA TGTGCCAGCAGTTCACCAGGGGCTAACTATGGCTACACCTTC CASSSPGANYGYTF
TRBJ2-6 TRBV5-1 NA few TGCGCCAGCTCCGGCAGTACCTCTGGGGCCAACGTCCTGACTTTC CASSGSTSGANVLTF
TRBJ2-7 TRBV12-3/TRBV12-4 NA NA TGTGCCAGCAGTTTAAGGGGTCGGAGCTACGAGCAGTACTTC CASSLRGRSYEQYF
TRBJ2-5 TRBV20-1 NA NA TGCAGTGCTAGAGGGGATCCGGTCTCTTGGTACCAAGAGACCCAGTACTTC CSARGDPVSWYQETQYF
TRBJ2-3 TRBV5-1 NA NA TGCGCCAGCAGCTTGGAATGGCGGGCGGCCACAGATACGCAGTATTTT CASSLEWRAATDTQYF
TRBJ2-3 TRBV6-5 NA NA TGTGCCAGCAGTTACAGGGGGACTAGCACAGATACGCAGTATTTT CASSYRGTSTDTQYF